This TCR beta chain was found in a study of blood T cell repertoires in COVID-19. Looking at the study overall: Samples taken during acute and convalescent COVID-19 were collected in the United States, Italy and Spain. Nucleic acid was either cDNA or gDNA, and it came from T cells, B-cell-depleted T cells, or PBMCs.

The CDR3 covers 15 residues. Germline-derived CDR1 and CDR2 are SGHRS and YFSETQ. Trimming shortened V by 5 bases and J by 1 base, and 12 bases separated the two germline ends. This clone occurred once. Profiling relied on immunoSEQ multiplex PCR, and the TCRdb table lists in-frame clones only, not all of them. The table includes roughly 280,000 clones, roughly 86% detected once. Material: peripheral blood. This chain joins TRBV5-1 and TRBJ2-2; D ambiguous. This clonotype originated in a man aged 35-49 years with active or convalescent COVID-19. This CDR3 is CASRYQAGNTGELFF. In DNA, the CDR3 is TGCGCCAGCAGATATCAGGCCGGGAACACCGGGGAGCTGTTTTTT.